This T cell receptor (beta chain) was sequenced during a study of blood T cells in healthy people across ages. The CDR3 is 14 amino acids. V dropped 8 bases and J dropped 0 bases, with 11 bases sitting between them. The authors ran a second PCR of roughly 7 to 11 cycles using a sample-barcoded 5' primer and a J-beta primer mix. From the 5' RACE reads, TCRdb called clonotypes with MiXCR, one entry per CDR3 protein. This table has approximately 730,000 distinct CDR3 sequences, 40% to 65% appearing once. Many counts were recorded for this clonotype. The chain carries TRBV12-3 or TRBV12-4 and TRBJ1-5; tentative D call: TRBD1 (5 bases). The sample consisted of blood. The source of this sequence is a man older than 75 in good health. CDR3 in amino acids: CASQGRSSNQPQHF. For the CDR3, the DNA is TGTGCCAGCCAGGGACGTTCTAGCAATCAGCCCCAGCATTTT.